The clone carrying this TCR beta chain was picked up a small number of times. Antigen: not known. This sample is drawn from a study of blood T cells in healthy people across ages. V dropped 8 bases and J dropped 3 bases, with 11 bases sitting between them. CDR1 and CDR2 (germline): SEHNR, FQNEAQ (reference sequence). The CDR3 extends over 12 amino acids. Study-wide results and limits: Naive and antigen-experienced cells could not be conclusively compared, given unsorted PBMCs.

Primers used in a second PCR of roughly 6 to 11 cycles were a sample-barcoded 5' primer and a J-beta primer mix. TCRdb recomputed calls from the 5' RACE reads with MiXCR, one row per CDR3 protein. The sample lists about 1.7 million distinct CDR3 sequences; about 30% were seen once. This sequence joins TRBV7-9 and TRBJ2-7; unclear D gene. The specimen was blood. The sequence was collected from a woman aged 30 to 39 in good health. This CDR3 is CASAQSSYEQYF. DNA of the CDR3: TGTGCCAGCGCACAGAGCAGCTACGAGCAGTACTTC.